This T cell receptor (beta chain) was obtained from a study of Tregs in tolerant kidney transplant recipients. Generated by immunoSEQ multiplex PCR, the TCRdb table keeps only in-frame clones and is missing some. The repertoire consists of more than 90,000 clones, with 92% occurring once and the leading ten covering roughly 0.63%. The germline V and J ends were trimmed by 2 bases and 3 bases, with 24 bases remaining between them. In germline, CDR1 is SGHRS, CDR2 YFSETQ. This CDR3 region has 18 residues. Findings and limits, study-wide: Biological reproducibility was not directly addressed in this study. Findings come from small patient numbers and require larger validation.

Thawed PBMCs were FACS-sorted into unstimulated CD4+CD25+CD127- regulatory T cells, CD4+CD25- non-regulatory cells, CD4 and CD8 cells. On this clone: No antigen is known for it.

Sequencing used CD4+ T cells from blood. The chain is built from TRBV5-1 and TRBJ2-7, with D possibly called TRBD1 or TRBD2 (5 bases each). The receptor's source is a human donor in good health. CDR3 in amino acids: CASSFQGGLQTVYYEQYF. DNA of the CDR3: TGCGCCAGCAGCTTTCAGGGTGGACTCCAGACCGTTTACTACGAGCAGTACTTC. The variable domain in full, completed from reference TRBV5-1 and TRBJ2-7, reads KAGVTQTPRYLIKTRGQQVTLSCSPISGHRSVSWYQQTPGQGLQFLFEYFSETQRNKGNFPGRFSGRQFSNSRSEMNVSTLELGDSALYLCASSFQGGLQTVYYEQYFGPGTRLTVT.